Below, 12 T cell receptor beta chains from the same sample are listed, as sequenced in a study of T cells in Graves' hyperthyroidism and ophthalmopathy (dated by TCRdb to 2018 to 2020). To prepare the library, multiplex PCR was applied. Instrument on record: Illumina HiSeq 2000. Amplification of TCR beta CDR3 regions was carried out from RNA transcripts. A first-round RT-PCR of the TCR CDR3 used the HTBI primer set with the Qiagen OneStep RT-PCR kit. TCRdb passed the public sequencing reads through fastp at Q25 and MiXCR, retaining productive beta sequences. Entries that share a CDR3 protein sequence are merged under the most common genes and DNA. Recorded for this sample are 550,000 to 650,000 distinct CDR3 sequences; 12% to 15% of them occurred a single time. The ten top clones hold approximately 13% of the sample. Material: blood. These TCRs come from a woman aged 40-49 years with Graves' hyperthyroidism.

This clonotype was counted many times. This chain joins TRBV12-3 or TRBV12-4 and TRBJ1-5; D is perhaps TRBD1 (5 bases). V lost 7 bases and J 8 bases, leaving 18 bases between the germline ends. The CDR3 is 14 residues long. The CDR3 DNA reads as TGTGCCAGCACCAACGAGGGGACCTGGGAGCCCCAGCATTTT. It is translated as CASTNEGTWEPQHF.

This clonotype was seen ten or more times. The chain couples TRBV5-1 to TRBJ2-1, with 7 bases fitting TRBD2. Germline values: CDR1 SGHRS, CDR2 YFSETQ. After removal of 3 bases from V and 5 bases from J, the junction contained 5 bases not matched to a gene. The CDR3 covers 14 residues. Written as DNA, the CDR3 is TGCGCCAGCAGCTCGGGAGGCAGGCACAATGAGCAGTTCTTC. Encoded protein: CASSSGGRHNEQFF.

This clonotype has ten or more counts. This chain connects TRBV27 to TRBJ1-2; D is ambiguous. The CDR3 consists of 13 residues. Trimming cost V 4 bases and J 2 bases, with 8 bases left between them. CDR1 is MNHEY and CDR2 is SMNVEV in the germline V gene (reference sequence). The CDR3 DNA is TGTGCCAGCAGTTCTCACGGGAACTATGGCTACACCTTC. It encodes CASSSHGNYGYTF.

This clonotype was recorded many times. As DNA, the CDR3 is TGTGCCACCAGCAGAGATCGACTAGCCAGTGGCGGGGAGCTGTTTTTT. Protein sequence: CATSRDRLASGGELFF. The chain uses TRBV15 and TRBJ2-2, with 7 bases identical to TRBD2. The CDR3 runs 16 residues. Germline values: CDR1 LNHNV, CDR2 YYDKDF (reference sequence). V dropped 0 bases and J dropped 7; count of bases not matched to a gene: 8.

This clonotype was picked up many times. The genes are TRBV20-1 and TRBJ2-1, with D maybe TRBD1 (6 bases). The CDR3 is 11 amino acids. V was clipped by 3 bases and J by 10 bases, with 10 bases between them. CDR1 is DFQATT, CDR2 SNEGSKA, per germline (reference sequence). CDR3 residues: CSASGGREQFF. Here the CDR3 DNA reads TGCAGTGCTAGTGGGGGCAGAGAGCAGTTCTTC.

The rearrangement uses TRBV6-1 and TRBJ2-7; D is uncertain. This CDR3 is 16 amino acids long. Trimming removed 0 bases at V and 9 bases at J, with 21 bases between. Germline assignment: CDR1 MNHNS and CDR2 SASEGT. The CDR3 sequence: CASSEALLGGALTQYF. The CDR3 DNA reads TGTGCCAGCAGTGAAGCGCTTCTAGGCGGCGCGCTGACGCAGTACTTC.

This clonotype was counted at least ten times. The chain is built from TRBV7-9 and TRBJ1-1; D perhaps matches TRBD1 (6 bases). The CDR3 has 14 residues. V was cut by 6 bases and J by 2 bases, with 13 bases left in between. Germline CDR1 SEHNR, CDR2 FQNEAQ (reference sequence). DNA for the CDR3: TGTGCCAGCAGTAGGGGGACGTATAACACTGAAGCTTTCTTT. Its translation: CASSRGTYNTEAFF.

The rearrangement links TRBV4-1 to TRBJ2-7, with D maybe TRBD1 (7 bases). V lost 4 bases to trimming and J lost 5 bases, with 15 bases between them. From germline, CDR1 is MGHRA and CDR2 YSYEKL. This CDR3 comprises 14 residues. The CDR3 DNA reads as TGCGCCAGCAGCCGGGGTGCAGGGGGGAACGAGCAGTACTTC. It encodes CASSRGAGGNEQYF.

This clonotype was seen many times. V and J are TRBV7-2 and TRBJ2-1; D possibly corresponds to TRBD1 (5 bases). This CDR3 is 16 amino acids long. The V end lost 2 bases, the J end lost 2 bases, and 13 bases lay between the germline ends. Germline assignment: CDR1 SGHTA and CDR2 FQGNSA. The CDR3 here is CASSLLGQGPYNEQFF. The DNA of the CDR3 is TGTGCCAGCAGCTTATTGGGCCAGGGCCCCTACAATGAGCAGTTCTTC.

The table lists this clonotype with many counts. CDR3 region: CASQGLAGGPNNEQFF. In DNA form, the CDR3 reads TGTGCCAGTCAGGGACTAGCGGGAGGGCCAAACAATGAGCAGTTCTTC. The chain recombines TRBV7-8 with TRBJ2-1; 16 bases match TRBD2. Germline CDR1 SGHVS, CDR2 FQNEAQ. This CDR3 contains 16 residues. The V gene end was trimmed by 9 bases and the J gene end by 5 bases; junction bases not matched to a gene: 7.

Comment on this clonotype: A clone one base away is much larger, so this may be a read error. V is TRBV18 and J is TRBJ2-5; D possibly corresponds to TRBD2 (6 bases). This CDR3 is 14 amino acids long. Germline V gene lookup returns CDR1 KGHSH and CDR2 LQKENI. The CDR3 loop is CACSPGGAQGTQYF. The CDR3, as DNA: TGTGCCTGCTCACCAGGAGGGGCCCAAGGGACCCAGTACTTC. Filled out from reference TRBV18 and TRBJ2-5, the complete variable domain reads NAGVMQNPRHLVRRRGQEARLRCSPMKGHSHVYWYRQLPEEGLKFMVYLQKENIIDESGMPKERFSAEFPKEGPSILRIQQVVRGDSAAYFCACSPGGAQGTQYFGPGTRLLVL.

There are a few counts of this clonotype. The genes are TRBV24-1 and TRBJ2-1; the D is unclear. The CDR3 runs 14 residues. V lost 6 bases and J 2 bases, leaving 10 bases between the germline ends. Germline-derived CDR1 and CDR2 are KGHDR and SFDVKD. This CDR3 reads CATSQLDPYNEQFF. DNA of the CDR3: TGTGCCACCAGTCAATTAGACCCCTACAATGAGCAGTTCTTC.